In its sample, the clone carrying this T cell receptor beta chain was seen many times. Its cognate antigen is unknown. This record comes from a study of regulatory T cells in long-lasting Graves disease. Study-level points and caveats: Investigators studied peripheral blood only, not thyroid tissue. Patients whose Graves' disease persisted exhibited lower TCR diversity than those newly diagnosed. Persistent disease showed a preference for TRBV28, TRBJ1-2 and TRBJ2-5.

Relying on iRepertoire HTBI primers and Arm-PCR of CDR3 regions, the team built TCR beta libraries. Each CDR3 protein gets one entry after TCRdb re-called the multiplex PCR reads with MiXCR. This sample has about 470,000 distinct CDR3 sequences, with about a fifth found just once. Time point here: persistent/refractory GD, antithyroid drugs over 5 years with positive TRAb. There was RNA extracted from PBMCs, and the TCR library was made from it. This CDR3 is built from 15 residues. V dropped 7 bases and J dropped 2; count of bases not matched to a gene: 11. The V gene's germline CDR1 is MNHNS and CDR2 SASEGT.

Material: peripheral blood mononuclear cells (PBMCs), obtained when the disease was refractory, from a patient treated with antithyroid drugs. The sequence came from a female donor with Graves disease. The genes are TRBV6-1 and TRBJ2-7, with 7 bases fitting TRBD1. CDR3 residues: CASNEGASFTYEQYF. CDR3 in DNA: TGTGCCAGCAACGAGGGGGCTAGCTTTACCTACGAGCAGTACTTC.